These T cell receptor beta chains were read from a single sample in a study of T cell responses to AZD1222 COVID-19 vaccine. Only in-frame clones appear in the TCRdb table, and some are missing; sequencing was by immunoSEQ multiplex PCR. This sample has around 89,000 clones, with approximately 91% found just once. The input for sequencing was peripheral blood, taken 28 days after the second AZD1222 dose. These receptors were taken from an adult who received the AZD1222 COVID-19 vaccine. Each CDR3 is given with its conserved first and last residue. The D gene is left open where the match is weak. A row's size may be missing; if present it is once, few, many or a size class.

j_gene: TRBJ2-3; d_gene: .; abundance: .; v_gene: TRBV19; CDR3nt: TGTGCCAGTAGTAGAGGTCCGCCCCCAGATACGCAGTATTTT; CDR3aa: CASSRGPPPDTQYF
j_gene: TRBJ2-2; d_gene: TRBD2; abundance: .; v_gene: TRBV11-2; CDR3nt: TGTGCCAGCAGCTTTAGCGGGGGGTCGATAGGGGAGCTGTTTTTT; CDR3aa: CASSFSGGSIGELFF
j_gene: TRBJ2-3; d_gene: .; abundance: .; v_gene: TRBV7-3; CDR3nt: TGTGCCAGCAGCTCCAGGGCAGATACGCAGTATTTT; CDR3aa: CASSSRADTQYF
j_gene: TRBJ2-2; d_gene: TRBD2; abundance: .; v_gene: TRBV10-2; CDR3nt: TGCGCCAGCAGCCGCCCCTCCCGGGGGGTCGGGGAGCTGTTTTTT; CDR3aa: CASSRPSRGVGELFF
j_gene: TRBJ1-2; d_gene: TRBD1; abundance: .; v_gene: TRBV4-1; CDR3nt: TGCGCCAGCAGCCAAGATGGGCAGGGGGCGCGGGGCTACACCTTC; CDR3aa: CASSQDGQGARGYTF
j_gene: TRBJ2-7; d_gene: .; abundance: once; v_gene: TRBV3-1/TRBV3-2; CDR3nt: TGTGCCAGCAGCCAAGGGGGGAGCGAGCAGTACTTC; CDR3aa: CASSQGGSEQYF
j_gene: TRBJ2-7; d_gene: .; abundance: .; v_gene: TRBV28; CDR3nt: TGTGCCAGCAGTCCCCCCCCAGGGGTGTTTGCACCCTACGAGCAGTACTTC; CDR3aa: CASSPPPGVFAPYEQYF
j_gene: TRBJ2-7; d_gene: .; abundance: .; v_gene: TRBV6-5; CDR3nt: TGTGCCAGCAGCCAGGGGTTCGAGCAGTACTTC; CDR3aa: CASSQGFEQYF
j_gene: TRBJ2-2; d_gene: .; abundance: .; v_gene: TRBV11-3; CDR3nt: TGTGCCAGCAGCCCCCTCACCGGGGAGCTGTTTTTT; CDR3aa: CASSPLTGELFF
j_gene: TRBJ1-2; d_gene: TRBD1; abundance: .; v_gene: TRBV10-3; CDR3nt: TGTGCCATCAGTGAGTCACAACAGGGGGCGCGTGGCTACACCTTC; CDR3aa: CAISESQQGARGYTF
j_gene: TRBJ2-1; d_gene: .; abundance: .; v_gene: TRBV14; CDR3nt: TGTGCCAGCAGCCCCGCAGGGTTGATGTCCTACAATGAGCAGTTCTTC; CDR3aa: CASSPAGLMSYNEQFF
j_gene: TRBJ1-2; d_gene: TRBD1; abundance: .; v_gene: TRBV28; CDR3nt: TGTGCCAGCAGCCCCGGGAGGACAGGGGGTGGCTACACCTTC; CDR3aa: CASSPGRTGGGYTF
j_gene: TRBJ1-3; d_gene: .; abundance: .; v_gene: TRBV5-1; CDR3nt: TGCGCCAGCAGCTTATCCAGGCGCGGGGGAAACACCATATATTTT; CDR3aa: CASSLSRRGGNTIYF
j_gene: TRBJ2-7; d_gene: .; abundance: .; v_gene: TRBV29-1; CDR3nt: TGCAGCGTCATTCGGGGGGCCGGCGAGCAGTACTTC; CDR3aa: CSVIRGAGEQYF
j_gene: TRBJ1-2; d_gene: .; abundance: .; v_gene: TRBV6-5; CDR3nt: TGTGCCAGCAGTTACTCGACAGCGACCTATGGCTACACCTTC; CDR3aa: CASSYSTATYGYTF
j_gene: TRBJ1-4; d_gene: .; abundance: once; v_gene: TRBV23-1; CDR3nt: TGCGCCAGCAGTCAAGGCAGGGTGCCATACGAGGATGAAAAACTGTTTTTT; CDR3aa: CASSQGRVPYEDEKLFF
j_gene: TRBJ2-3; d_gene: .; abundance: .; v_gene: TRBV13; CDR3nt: TGTGCCAGCAGCCCCGGGGCAGGGACCGGCACAGATACGCAGTATTTT; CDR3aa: CASSPGAGTGTDTQYF
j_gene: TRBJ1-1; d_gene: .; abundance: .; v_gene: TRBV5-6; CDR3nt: TGTGCCAGCTTGGGGGAGGTGAACACTGAAGCTTTCTTT; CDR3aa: CASLGEVNTEAFF
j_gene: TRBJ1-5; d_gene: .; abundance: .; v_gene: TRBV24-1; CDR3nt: TGTGCCACCAGTGATGGATCGAGAGGGTATAGACAGCCCCAGCATTTT; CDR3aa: CATSDGSRGYRQPQHF
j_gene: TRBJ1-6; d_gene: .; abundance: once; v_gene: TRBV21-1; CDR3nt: TGTGCCAGCAGCAAAATAATGGTGTATAATTCACCCCTCCACTTT; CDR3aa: CASSKIMVYNSPLHF
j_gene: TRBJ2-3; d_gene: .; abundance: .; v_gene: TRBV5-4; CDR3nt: TGTGCCAGCAGCTTAGGGCGGGCACCTTTTACAGATACGCAGTATTTT; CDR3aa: CASSLGRAPFTDTQYF
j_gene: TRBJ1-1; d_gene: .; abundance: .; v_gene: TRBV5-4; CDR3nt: TGTGCCAGCAGCTTGGAGGGGAGGTTGGTTGGCACTGAAGCTTTCTTT; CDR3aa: CASSLEGRLVGTEAFF